This TCR beta chain was obtained from a study of spatial heterogeneity in lung cancer. Study background: Detection of beta-chain sequences consistently exceeded that of alpha-chain sequences.

The time point is: sample taken at primary tumor resection. Whole RNA from tumor, nontumor lung or frozen PBMC was sequenced unsorted. Germline V lookup: CDR1 DFQATT, CDR2 SNEGSKA (reference sequence). Deletions cut 6 bases from V and 0 bases from J, with 12 bases between. The CDR3 runs to 14 residues. TCRdb processed the 5' RACE reads anew with MiXCR; each CDR3 protein has one entry. The sample records under 100,000 distinct CDR3 sequences, roughly 10% being singletons. In this sample, this clonotype turned up a few times. The V and J genes are TRBV20-1 and TRBJ2-1, with D hard to call. The source is a male donor with early-stage non-small cell lung cancer. The starting material was PBMCs, obtained at surgery. CDR3 in DNA: TGCAGTGCCCACACTTCGTCCTCCTACAATGAGCAGTTCTTC. It translates to CSAHTSSSYNEQFF.